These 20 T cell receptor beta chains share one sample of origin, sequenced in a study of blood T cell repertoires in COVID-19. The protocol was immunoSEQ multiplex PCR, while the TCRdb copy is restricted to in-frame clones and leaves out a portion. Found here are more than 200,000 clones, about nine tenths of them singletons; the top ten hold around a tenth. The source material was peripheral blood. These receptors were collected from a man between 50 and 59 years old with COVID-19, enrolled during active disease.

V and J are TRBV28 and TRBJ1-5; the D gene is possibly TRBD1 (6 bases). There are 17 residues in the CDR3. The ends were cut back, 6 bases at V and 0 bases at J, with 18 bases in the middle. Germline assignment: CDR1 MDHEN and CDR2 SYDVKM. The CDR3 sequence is CASSRTGTQYSNQPQHF. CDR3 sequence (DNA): TGTGCCAGCAGCCGGACCGGGACACAATATAGCAATCAGCCCCAGCATTTT.

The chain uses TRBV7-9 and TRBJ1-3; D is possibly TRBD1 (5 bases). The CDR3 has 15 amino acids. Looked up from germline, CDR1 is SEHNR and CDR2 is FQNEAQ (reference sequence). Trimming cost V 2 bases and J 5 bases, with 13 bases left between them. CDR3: CASSLSSGVRNTIYF. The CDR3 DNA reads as TGTGCCAGCAGCTTATCGTCGGGGGTTCGAAACACCATATATTTT.

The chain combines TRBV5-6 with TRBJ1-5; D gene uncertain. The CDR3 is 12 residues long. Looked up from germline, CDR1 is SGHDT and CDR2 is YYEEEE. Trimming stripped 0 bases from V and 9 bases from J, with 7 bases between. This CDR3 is CASSLEEGPQHF. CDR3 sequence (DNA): TGTGCCAGCAGCTTGGAGGAGGGGCCCCAGCATTTT.

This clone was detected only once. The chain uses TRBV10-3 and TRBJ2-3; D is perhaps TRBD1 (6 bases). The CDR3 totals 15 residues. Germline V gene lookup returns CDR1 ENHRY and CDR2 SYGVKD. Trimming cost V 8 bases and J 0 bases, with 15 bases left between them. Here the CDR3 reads CAIRRDTSSTDTQYF. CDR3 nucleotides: TGTGCCATCCGCCGGGACACTTCTAGCACAGATACGCAGTATTTT.

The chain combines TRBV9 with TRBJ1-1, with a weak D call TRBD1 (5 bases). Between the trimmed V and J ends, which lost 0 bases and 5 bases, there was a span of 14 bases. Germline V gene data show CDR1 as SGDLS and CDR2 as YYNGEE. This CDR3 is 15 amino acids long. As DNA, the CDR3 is TGTGCCAGCAGCGTAGTTTCGCAGGGAGGGACTGAAGCTTTCTTT. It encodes CASSVVSQGGTEAFF.

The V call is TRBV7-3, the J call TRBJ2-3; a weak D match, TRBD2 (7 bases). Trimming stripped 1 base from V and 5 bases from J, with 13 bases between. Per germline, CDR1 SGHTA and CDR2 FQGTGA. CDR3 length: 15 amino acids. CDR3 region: CASSLNGGALDTQYF. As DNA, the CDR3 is TGTGCCAGCAGCTTAAATGGGGGGGCCTTAGATACGCAGTATTTT.

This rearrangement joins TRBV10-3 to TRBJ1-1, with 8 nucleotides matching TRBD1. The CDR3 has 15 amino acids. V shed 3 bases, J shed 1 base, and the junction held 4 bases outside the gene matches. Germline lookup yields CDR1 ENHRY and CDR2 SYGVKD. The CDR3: CAISDRGQWNTEAFF. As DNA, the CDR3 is TGTGCCATCAGTGACAGGGGGCAATGGAACACTGAAGCTTTCTTT.

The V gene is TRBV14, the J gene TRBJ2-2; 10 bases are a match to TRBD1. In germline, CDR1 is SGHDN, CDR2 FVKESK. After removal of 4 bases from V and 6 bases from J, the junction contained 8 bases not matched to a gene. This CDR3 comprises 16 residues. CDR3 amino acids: CASSPPGQGRSGELFF. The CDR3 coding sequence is TGTGCCAGCAGCCCCCCGGGACAGGGGCGGTCCGGGGAGCTGTTTTTT.

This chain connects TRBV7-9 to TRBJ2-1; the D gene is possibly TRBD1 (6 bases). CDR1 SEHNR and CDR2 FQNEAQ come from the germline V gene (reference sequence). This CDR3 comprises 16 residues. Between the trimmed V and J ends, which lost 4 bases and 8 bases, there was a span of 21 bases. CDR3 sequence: CASSSNRVTLRHEQFF. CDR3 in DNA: TGTGCCAGCAGCTCAAACAGGGTGACACTGAGGCATGAGCAGTTCTTC.

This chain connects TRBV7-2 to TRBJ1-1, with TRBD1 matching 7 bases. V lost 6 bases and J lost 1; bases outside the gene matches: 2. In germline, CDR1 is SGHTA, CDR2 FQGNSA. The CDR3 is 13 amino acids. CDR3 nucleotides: TGTGCCAGCAGAAGACAGGGGAACACTGAAGCTTTCTTT. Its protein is CASRRQGNTEAFF.

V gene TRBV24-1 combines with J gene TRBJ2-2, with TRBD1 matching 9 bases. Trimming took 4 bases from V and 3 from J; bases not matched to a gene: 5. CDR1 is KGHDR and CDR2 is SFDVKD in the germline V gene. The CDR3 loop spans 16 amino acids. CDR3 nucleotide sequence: TGTGCCACCAGTGACCGGACAGGGGATTACACCGGGGAGCTGTTTTTT. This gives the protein CATSDRTGDYTGELFF.

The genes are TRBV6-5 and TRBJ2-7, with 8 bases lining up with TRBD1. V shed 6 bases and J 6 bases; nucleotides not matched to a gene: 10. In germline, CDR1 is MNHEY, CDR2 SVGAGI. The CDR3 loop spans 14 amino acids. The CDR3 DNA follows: TGTGCCAGCAGAACGGACAGGGCACGGCTCGAGCAGTACTTC. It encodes CASRTDRARLEQYF.

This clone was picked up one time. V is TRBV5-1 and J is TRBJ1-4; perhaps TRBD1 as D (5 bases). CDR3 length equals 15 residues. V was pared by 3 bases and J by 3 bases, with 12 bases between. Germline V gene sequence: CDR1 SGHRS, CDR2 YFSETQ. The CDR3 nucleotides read TGCGCCAGCAGCTCGGAGCGGGGACCTAATGAAAAACTGTTTTTT. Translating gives CASSSERGPNEKLFF.

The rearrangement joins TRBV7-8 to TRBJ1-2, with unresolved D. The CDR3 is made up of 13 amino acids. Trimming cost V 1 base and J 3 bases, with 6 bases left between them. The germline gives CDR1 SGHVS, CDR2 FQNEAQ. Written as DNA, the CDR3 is TGTGCCAGCAGCTTAGGAACGGACTATGGCTACACCTTC. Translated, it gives CASSLGTDYGYTF.

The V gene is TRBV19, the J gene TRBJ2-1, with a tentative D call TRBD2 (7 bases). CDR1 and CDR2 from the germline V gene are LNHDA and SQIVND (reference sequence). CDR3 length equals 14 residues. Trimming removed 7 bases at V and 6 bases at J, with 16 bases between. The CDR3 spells CASKWGGLGNEQFF. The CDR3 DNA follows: TGTGCCAGTAAATGGGGGGGGCTTGGCAATGAGCAGTTCTTC.

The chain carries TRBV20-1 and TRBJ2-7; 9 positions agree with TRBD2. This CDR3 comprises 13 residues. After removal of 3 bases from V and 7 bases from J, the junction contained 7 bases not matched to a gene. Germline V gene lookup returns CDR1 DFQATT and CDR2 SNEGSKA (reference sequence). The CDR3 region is CSASVAGGPEQYF. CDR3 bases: TGCAGTGCTAGTGTGGCGGGGGGGCCGGAGCAGTACTTC.

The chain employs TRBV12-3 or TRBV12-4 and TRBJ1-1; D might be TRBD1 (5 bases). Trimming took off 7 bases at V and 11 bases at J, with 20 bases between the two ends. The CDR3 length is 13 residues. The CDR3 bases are TGTGCCAGCAAGCCGGAGGGACTCCTGGGTGCTTTCTTT. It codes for CASKPEGLLGAFF.

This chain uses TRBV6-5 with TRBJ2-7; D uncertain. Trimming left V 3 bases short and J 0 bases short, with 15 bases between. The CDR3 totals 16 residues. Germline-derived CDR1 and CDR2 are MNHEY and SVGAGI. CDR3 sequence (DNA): TGTGCCAGCAGTTATCGCAGGTTGAGCAGCTCCTACGAGCAGTACTTC. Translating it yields CASSYRRLSSSYEQYF.

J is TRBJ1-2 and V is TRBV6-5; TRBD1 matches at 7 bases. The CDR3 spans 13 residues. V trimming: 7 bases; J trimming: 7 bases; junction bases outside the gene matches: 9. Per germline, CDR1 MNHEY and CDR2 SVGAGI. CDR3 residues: CASNPTGASGYTF. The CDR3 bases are TGTGCCAGCAACCCCACAGGGGCCAGTGGCTACACCTTC.

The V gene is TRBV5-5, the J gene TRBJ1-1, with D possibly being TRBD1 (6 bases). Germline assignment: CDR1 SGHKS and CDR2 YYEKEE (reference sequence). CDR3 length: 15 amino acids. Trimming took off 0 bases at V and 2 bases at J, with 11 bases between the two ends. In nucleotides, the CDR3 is TGTGCCAGCAGCTTGGTTCGGGGGGCCAACACTGAAGCTTTCTTT. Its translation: CASSLVRGANTEAFF.